These 30 T cell receptor beta chains share one sample of origin, sequenced in a study of shared clonotypes between healthy human individuals. CD45RO-negative, CCR7-positively selected cells formed the naive CD8 fraction, excluding terminally differentiated effector memory CD45RA+ cells. Only in-frame clones appear in the TCRdb table, and some are missing; sequencing was by immunoSEQ multiplex PCR. The sample comprises about 820,000 clones, 80% to 95% of which are singletons, and 24% rests with the top ten. The sample was naive CD8+ T cells sorted from blood. These receptors were obtained from a man younger than 45 in good health.

The J gene is TRBJ1-5, the V gene TRBV5-5, with D unresolved. Germline V CDR1 and CDR2: SGHKS, YYEKEE (reference sequence). CDR3 size: 15 residues. Trimming cost V 4 bases and J 0 bases, with 11 bases left between them. The chain's CDR3 is CASSPTAYSNQPQHF. For the CDR3, the DNA is TGTGCCAGCAGCCCGACCGCTTATAGCAATCAGCCCCAGCATTTT.

This chain uses TRBV27 with TRBJ2-7; 12 bases fit TRBD2. The CDR3 is 15 residues long. Germline V gene lookup returns CDR1 MNHEY and CDR2 SMNVEV (reference sequence). V lost 4 bases and J lost 3; bases outside the gene matches: 4. The CDR3 DNA is TGTGCCAGCAGTTCCGGACTAGCGGGACTCTACGAGCAGTACTTC. It is translated as CASSSGLAGLYEQYF.

The rearrangement joins TRBV9 to TRBJ2-2; TRBD1 is a possible D gene (6 bases). The germline V gene encodes CDR1 SGDLS and CDR2 YYNGEE. Between the trimmed V and J ends, which lost 0 bases and 1 base, there was a span of 13 bases. The length of the CDR3 is 17 residues. Here the CDR3 reads CASSVGPGQMNTGELFF. The CDR3 nucleotides read TGTGCCAGCAGCGTAGGTCCCGGACAGATGAACACCGGGGAGCTGTTTTTT. Using reference TRBV9 and TRBJ2-2 for the parts outside the CDR3, the full variable domain is DSGVTQTPKHLITATGQRVTLRCSPRSGDLSVYWYQQSLDQGLQFLIQYYNGEERAKGNILERFSAQQFPDLHSELNLSSLELGDSALYFCASSVGPGQMNTGELFFGEGSRLTVL.

The chain recombines TRBV7-9 with TRBJ1-1, with D tentatively TRBD1 (5 bases). V gave up 5 bases and J gave up 4 bases, with 17 bases separating them. In germline, CDR1 is SEHNR, CDR2 FQNEAQ (reference sequence). The CDR3 spans 15 residues. CDR3 DNA: TGTGCCAGCAGCCCCCTTAGCGGGGGAGCCACTGAAGCTTTCTTT. It encodes CASSPLSGGATEAFF.

The chain is built from TRBV7-9 and TRBJ2-7, with TRBD2 identical over 9 bases. This CDR3 spans 15 amino acids. The germline V gene has CDR1 SEHNR and CDR2 FQNEAQ (reference sequence). The V and J ends lost 5 bases and 4 bases, in that order; junction bases with no gene match: 9. The CDR3 spells CASSHPGLAPYEQYF. The CDR3 DNA is TGTGCCAGCAGCCACCCCGGACTAGCGCCTTACGAGCAGTACTTC.

The chain uses TRBV7-2 and TRBJ2-7; the D is unclear. V was trimmed by 5 bases and J by 3 bases, leaving 11 bases between them. The CDR3 covers 13 residues. From germline, CDR1 is SGHTA and CDR2 FQGNSA. CDR3 sequence reads: CASSPWYGYEQYF. The DNA for the CDR3 is TGTGCCAGCAGCCCTTGGTACGGCTACGAGCAGTACTTC. The variable domain in full, completed from reference TRBV7-2 and TRBJ2-7, reads GAGVSQSPSNKVTEKGKDVELRCDPISGHTALYWYRQSLGQGLEFLIYFQGNSAPDKSGLPSDRFSAERTGGSVSTLTIQRTQQEDSAVYLCASSPWYGYEQYFGPGTRLTVT.

The chain has TRBV11-2 and TRBJ2-3; 7 bases line up with TRBD2. The CDR3 totals 16 residues. The trim removed 4 bases at V and 0 bases at J, leaving 7 bases unmatched. The germline gives CDR1 SGHAT, CDR2 FQNNGV. The CDR3 bases are TGTGCCAGCAGCTCGATGGACGGGGGGAGCACAGATACGCAGTATTTT. Translated, it gives CASSSMDGGSTDTQYF.

This chain links TRBV7-2 with TRBJ2-7; TRBD2 aligns across 7 bases. CDR3 length equals 13 residues. CDR1 SGHTA and CDR2 FQGNSA come from the germline V gene. Germline trimming cut 5 bases from V and 3 bases from J; bases unmatched to any gene: 4. CDR3 sequence (DNA): TGTGCCAGCAGCCCGGGAGGTTTCTACGAGCAGTACTTC. Protein sequence: CASSPGGFYEQYF.

J is TRBJ2-1 and V is TRBV5-8; tentatively, D is TRBD1 (6 bases). V was clipped by 6 bases and J by 6 bases, with 25 bases between them. CDR3 length equals 17 residues. Germline V gene lookup returns CDR1 SGHTS and CDR2 YDEGEE. Here the CDR3 DNA reads TGTGCCAGCACACCAACCCACCAGGGGAGTTATCGCAATGAGCAGTTCTTC. The encoded protein is CASTPTHQGSYRNEQFF.

The chain carries TRBV6-5 and TRBJ1-1; D unresolved. V lost 7 bases to trimming and J lost 4 bases, with 10 bases between them. Germline V gives CDR1 MNHEY, CDR2 SVGAGI. CDR3 size: 12 residues. As DNA, the CDR3 is TGTGCCAGCACTAGAGACGGCACTGAAGCTTTCTTT. It codes for CASTRDGTEAFF.

This sequence joins TRBV27 and TRBJ1-1; 9 bases fit TRBD1. The CDR3 length is 14 residues. Germline CDR1 MNHEY, CDR2 SMNVEV (reference sequence). Trimming cost V 5 bases and J 3 bases; bases outside gene matches: 4. CDR3 region: CASSQRTGDTEAFF. The DNA of the CDR3 is TGTGCCAGCAGTCAAAGGACAGGGGACACTGAAGCTTTCTTT.

The DNA for the CDR3 is TGTGCCAGCAGCCAAGCTCAGACTATGGAGAGCAATCAGCCCCAGCATTTT. Encoded protein: CASSQAQTMESNQPQHF. This sequence joins TRBV4-2 and TRBJ1-5, with no clear D. From germline, CDR1 is LGHNA and CDR2 YNFKEQ. V was pared by 1 base and J by 1 base, with 14 bases between. The CDR3 sequence is 17 residues long.

The CDR3 spells CASSEGTETYEQYF. The CDR3 nucleotides are TGTGCCAGCAGCGAGGGAACGGAAACCTACGAGCAGTACTTC. The chain carries TRBV11-2 and TRBJ2-7, with a tentative D call TRBD2 (5 bases). The CDR3 consists of 14 residues. Per the germline V gene, CDR1 is SGHAT and CDR2 is FQNNGV. Trimming took 5 bases from V and 2 from J, leaving 13 bases between them.

This sequence joins TRBV11-2 and TRBJ1-5, with D tentatively TRBD1 (5 bases). From germline, CDR1 is SGHAT and CDR2 FQNNGV. The germline V and J ends were trimmed by 6 bases and 4 bases, with 13 bases remaining between them. CDR3 length equals 14 residues. CDR3 sequence: CASSKWGFNQPQHF. The CDR3 DNA reads TGTGCCAGCAGTAAATGGGGGTTTAATCAGCCCCAGCATTTT.

The V call is TRBV9, the J call TRBJ2-1; 10 nucleotides agree with TRBD1. V lost 4 bases, J lost 3 bases, and 10 bases stayed unmatched. The length of the CDR3 is 17 residues. CDR1 and CDR2 (germline): SGDLS, YYNGEE. CDR3 sequence (DNA): TGTGCCAGCAGCTCCGGGGACAGGGGAAATTTCTACAATGAGCAGTTCTTC. Residues: CASSSGDRGNFYNEQFF.

V gene TRBV27 combines with J gene TRBJ2-1; no clear D. In germline, CDR1 is MNHEY, CDR2 SMNVEV (reference sequence). The CDR3 has 15 amino acids. Trimming pared 0 bases from V and 0 bases from J, leaving 6 bases between. As DNA, the CDR3 is TGTGCCAGCAGTTTATCAGAAAACTCCTACAATGAGCAGTTCTTC. Its translation is CASSLSENSYNEQFF.

This clone has a handful of counts. The chain is built from TRBV4-1 and TRBJ2-7; 9 bases are shared with TRBD1. The CDR3 totals 17 residues. Unmatched junction bases numbered 10, after V lost 4 bases and J lost 0 bases. Germline loops: CDR1 MGHRA, CDR2 YSYEKL. The CDR3 bases are TGCGCCAGCAGCCTAACCGTCCCGACAGGGGGCTCCTACGAGCAGTACTTC. Its translation: CASSLTVPTGGSYEQYF.

This chain uses TRBV27 with TRBJ2-1, with D perhaps being TRBD1 or TRBD2 (5 bases each). CDR1 and CDR2 (germline): MNHEY, SMNVEV (reference sequence). The CDR3 is 15 residues long. The V gene lost 7 bases and the J gene lost 7 bases, with 20 bases spanning the gap. The CDR3 is CASNSPGLRMNEQFF. CDR3 nucleotide sequence: TGTGCCAGCAACTCGCCGGGGCTACGAATGAATGAGCAGTTCTTC.

The CDR3 is CASSTRTGNTGELFF. The CDR3 DNA follows: TGTGCCAGCAGTACAAGGACAGGGAACACCGGGGAGCTGTTTTTT. V and J are TRBV28 and TRBJ2-2; 7 bases match TRBD1. The V gene's germline CDR1 is MDHEN and CDR2 SYDVKM. The CDR3 consists of 15 residues. V lost 5 bases to trimming and J lost 1 base; unmatched junction nucleotides: 4.

This chain links TRBV10-3 with TRBJ2-7; perhaps D is TRBD1 or TRBD2 (5 bases each). Germline V gene sequence: CDR1 ENHRY, CDR2 SYGVKD. The CDR3 length is 15 residues. The V gene lost 2 bases and the J gene lost 2 bases, with 13 bases spanning the gap. Written as DNA, the CDR3 is TGTGCCATCAGTGAGCCGGGGACCGCGGCCTACGAGCAGTACTTC. It yields the protein CAISEPGTAAYEQYF.

The rearrangement joins TRBV27 to TRBJ1-2; the D is unclear. Trimming removed 11 bases at V and 7 bases at J, with 17 bases between. The length of the CDR3 is 12 residues. Germline-derived CDR1 and CDR2 are MNHEY and SMNVEV (reference sequence). CDR3 amino acids: CAAGQRNGGYTF. CDR3 bases: TGTGCCGCCGGCCAGAGAAATGGTGGCTACACCTTC.

The chain has TRBV9 and TRBJ2-7, with 8 bases identical to TRBD1. The CDR3 contains 15 residues. Trimming removed 1 base from V and 4 bases from J; junction bases left unmatched: 7. The germline V gene has CDR1 SGDLS and CDR2 YYNGEE. The chain's CDR3 is CASSVTAGGSYEQYF. The CDR3, as DNA: TGTGCCAGCAGCGTAACGGCAGGGGGCAGTTACGAGCAGTACTTC.

In its sample, this clone was seen once. V and J are TRBV20-1 and TRBJ1-3; weak D call: TRBD1 (5 bases). V lost 7 bases, J lost 9 bases, and 10 bases lay in between. There are 10 residues in the CDR3. Looked up from germline, CDR1 is DFQATT and CDR2 is SNEGSKA (reference sequence). CDR3 nucleotide sequence: TGCAGTGAGGGGTTGATCACCATATATTTT. It encodes CSEGLITIYF.

The chain recombines TRBV29-1 with TRBJ1-1; D ambiguous. Germline lookup yields CDR1 SQVTM and CDR2 ANQGSEA. The CDR3 totals 10 residues. The V gene lost 4 bases and the J gene lost 5 bases, with 5 bases spanning the gap. The CDR3 loop is CSVVRTEAFF. CDR3 DNA sequence: TGCAGCGTTGTCAGGACTGAAGCTTTCTTT.

The chain recombines TRBV7-9 with TRBJ2-1; tentative D call: TRBD2 (5 bases). CDR3 length equals 17 residues. CDR1 and CDR2 (germline): SEHNR, FQNEAQ (reference sequence). V lost 7 bases and J lost 0, with 19 bases in between. CDR3 coding DNA: TGTGCCAGCAACCCTACACGCGGGCTCAGCTCCTACAATGAGCAGTTCTTC. Its translation is CASNPTRGLSSYNEQFF.

V and J are TRBV19 and TRBJ2-7; no definite D call. The CDR3 loop spans 13 amino acids. CDR1 is LNHDA, CDR2 SQIVND, per germline (reference sequence). Trimming removed 4 bases at V and 6 bases at J, with 13 bases between. CDR3 nucleotide sequence: TGTGCCAGTAGTAAGACAAGTAGTGGCGAGCAGTACTTC. It specifies CASSKTSSGEQYF.

This clone was counted once. The V and J genes are TRBV14 and TRBJ2-7, with TRBD1 identical over 7 bases. V shed 5 bases, J shed 4 bases, and the junction held 8 bases outside the gene matches. Germline assignment: CDR1 SGHDN and CDR2 FVKESK. This CDR3 has 14 amino acids. CDR3 residues: CASSGRNRGYEQYF. CDR3 sequence (DNA): TGTGCCAGCAGCGGACGCAACAGGGGTTACGAGCAGTACTTC.

V and J are TRBV25-1 and TRBJ1-2; D is possibly TRBD1 (6 bases). The CDR3 runs 13 residues. In germline, CDR1 is MGHDK, CDR2 SYGVNS. The V end was cut by 7 bases, the J end by 4 bases, with 13 bases between. The CDR3 loop is CASTNRESYGYTF. CDR3 nucleotides: TGTGCCAGCACAAACAGGGAATCCTATGGCTACACCTTC.

The J gene is TRBJ1-1, the V gene TRBV5-4; a weak D match, TRBD1 (6 bases). The germline CDR1 and CDR2 sequences are SGHNT and YYREEE (reference sequence). V dropped 4 bases and J dropped 3 bases, with 16 bases sitting between them. The CDR3 covers 15 residues. Here the CDR3 DNA reads TGTGCCAGCAGCGACTTACAGGGTTGGGACACTGAAGCTTTCTTT. This codes for CASSDLQGWDTEAFF. Drawing the rest from reference TRBV5-4 and TRBJ1-1, the complete variable domain is ETGVTQSPTHLIKTRGQQVTLRCSSQSGHNTVSWYQQALGQGPQFIFQYYREEENGRGNFPPRFSGLQFPNYSSELNVNALELDDSALYLCASSDLQGWDTEAFFGQGTRLTVV.

The chain joins TRBV11-3 to TRBJ2-1, with TRBD2 as a possible D gene (6 bases). V was pared by 5 bases and J by 0 bases, with 11 bases between. The CDR3 runs to 15 residues. Germline lookup yields CDR1 SGHNT and CDR2 YENEEA. CDR3 sequence: CASSLIAASYNEQFF. For the CDR3, the DNA is TGTGCCAGCAGCCTTATAGCGGCCTCCTACAATGAGCAGTTCTTC.